This T cell receptor (beta chain) was documented in a study of human T cells and chemical hapten exposure. TCRdb reanalysed the RACE reads using MiXCR and keeps one entry per CDR3 protein. This table holds about 97,000 distinct CDR3 sequences, 27% found once. Time point indicated: patch test 3, about 24 weeks after DPC sensitization. Noted treatment: therapeutic diphenylcyclopropenone sensitization with weekly scalp DPC. Study results and limitations: With alopecia, donors may have immune responses unlike healthy people's. TCRs at high frequency, those above 1 in 1000, did not change with DPC sensitization.

The V segment lost 8 bases and the J segment 1 base; nucleotides outside the gene matches: 8. CDR1 and CDR2 from the germline V gene are SGHRS and YFSETQ. This CDR3 contains 14 residues. On this clonotype: Antigen unknown.

The material sequenced was whole blood, taken in connection with sensitization to the hapten diphenylcyclopropenone (DPC). This clonotype was obtained from a man aged 40-50 years with alopecia areata. Some clones in this sample may be carry-over from other donors' samples. This chain joins TRBV5-1 and TRBJ2-5; 7 bases fit TRBD1. For the CDR3, the DNA is TGCGCCAGTATGGAACAGGGGCTCCAAGAGACCCAGTACTTC. Protein sequence: CASMEQGLQETQYF.